The sequence of this T cell receptor (beta chain) was determined in a study of T cell repertoires in cytomegalovirus infection. Study in general: Indicated by public TCR beta signatures were CMV infection and matching HLA type.

Overall study results and limits: In two of eight donors, the top clonotype was HLA-C-restricted CMV-specific. Using cumulative public TCR beta family frequency, the authors identified those who carried CMV together with the relevant HLA.

TCRdb ran MiXCR on the reads and lists one entry per CDR3 protein. The data hold fewer than 250,000 distinct CDR3 sequences, with around 12% observed a single time. The trim removed 8 bases at V and 7 bases at J, leaving 10 bases unmatched. Germline V gene data show CDR1 as SQVTM and CDR2 as ANQGSEA. The CDR3 is 12 amino acids. This clonotype was observed a few times. Its matching antigen is unknown. The chain links TRBV29-1 to TRBJ1-2; 7 nucleotides align to TRBD1. The sequence derives from a human donor in good health (CMV status not recorded). Some clones in this sample may be carry-over from other donors' samples. The sequenced sample consisted of PBMCs. Here the CDR3 DNA reads TGCAGCACAGAAGGGACAGTGCCTGGCTACACCTTC. It translates to CSTEGTVPGYTF.